These 23 T cell receptor beta chains originate from one sample sequenced in a study of control samples from healthy donors and cancer patients. Clones were sequenced by immunoSEQ multiplex PCR, and TCRdb holds only the in-frame ones, with some missing. The top ten clones hold approximately 2.8% of a sample with 65,000 to 70,000 clones, approximately 84% of them seen once. Sequenced sample: PBMCs. The receptors derive from a woman aged 50 to 60 with lung cancer.

The CDR3 spells CASSLVQGTDTGELFF. CDR3 DNA sequence: TGTGCCAGCTCACTAGTACAGGGTACGGACACCGGGGAGCTGTTTTTT. The rearrangement uses TRBV18 and TRBJ2-2; D is perhaps TRBD1 (6 bases). The CDR3 is 16 residues long. Germline V gene lookup returns CDR1 KGHSH and CDR2 LQKENI. V was trimmed by 4 bases and J by 3 bases, leaving 15 bases between them.

The gene calls are TRBV19 and TRBJ1-1; tentative D call: TRBD1 (5 bases). In germline, CDR1 is LNHDA, CDR2 SQIVND (reference sequence). Trimming cost V 5 bases and J 6 bases, with 19 bases left between them. This CDR3 region has 15 residues. The chain's CDR3 is CASSLGTQRGAEAFF. In DNA form, the CDR3 reads TGTGCCAGTAGTCTTGGGACCCAGCGGGGCGCTGAAGCTTTCTTT.

The chain is built from TRBV7-3 and TRBJ1-3; 8 nucleotides align to TRBD1. CDR1 and CDR2 from the germline V gene are SGHTA and FQGTGA. This CDR3 is built from 16 residues. With 5 bases clipped from V and 4 bases from J, the junction kept 10 bases outside the gene matches. CDR3 sequence reads: CASSPRTGYSGNTIYF. The CDR3 DNA is TGTGCCAGCAGCCCCCGGACAGGGTATTCGGGAAACACCATATATTTT.

V is TRBV11-3 and J is TRBJ2-1; perhaps TRBD1 as D (5 bases). CDR3 length: 19 amino acids. V lost 3 bases and J 0 bases, leaving 21 bases between the germline ends. Looked up from germline, CDR1 is SGHNT and CDR2 is YENEEA. The chain's CDR3 is CASSFNMGFLGRSYNEQFF. The CDR3 DNA reads TGTGCCAGCAGCTTCAATATGGGCTTTCTGGGGCGCTCCTACAATGAGCAGTTCTTC.

This clone was counted a few times. This sequence joins TRBV7-9 and TRBJ2-7; TRBD1 agrees at 8 bases. Trimming cost V 5 bases and J 3 bases; bases outside gene matches: 6. In germline, CDR1 is SEHNR, CDR2 FQNEAQ (reference sequence). The CDR3 runs to 14 residues. CDR3 nucleotides: TGTGCCAGCAGCAGGACAGGGAATCTCTACGAGCAGTACTTC. Translating gives CASSRTGNLYEQYF. The full variable domain, completed using reference TRBV7-9 and TRBJ2-7, is DTGVSQNPRHKITKRGQNVTFRCDPISEHNRLYWYRQTLGQGPEFLTYFQNEAQLEKSRLLSDRFSAERPKGSFSTLEIQRTEQGDSAMYLCASSRTGNLYEQYFGPGTRLTVT.

This clone showed up just once. V is TRBV2 and J is TRBJ2-7, with D hard to call. This CDR3 comprises 13 residues. CDR1 is SNHLY and CDR2 is FYNNEI in the germline V gene. V was clipped by 7 bases and J by 2 bases, with 12 bases between them. As DNA, the CDR3 is TGTGCCAGCATAACAGCCACCACCTACGAGCAGTACTTC. Protein sequence: CASITATTYEQYF. The variable domain in full, with the rest retrieved from reference TRBV2 and TRBJ2-7, is EPEVTQTPSHQVTQMGQEVILRCVPISNHLYFYWYRQILGQKVEFLVSFYNNEISEKSEIFDDQFSVERPDGSNFTLKIRSTKLEDSAMYFCASITATTYEQYFGPGTRLTVT.

Details on this clone: Distinct nucleotide sequences in the sample also encode this CDR3. The chain is built from TRBV18 and TRBJ1-5, with D possibly being TRBD1 (5 bases). V lost 2 bases to trimming and J lost 1 base, with 6 bases between them. From germline, CDR1 is KGHSH and CDR2 LQKENI. The CDR3 runs 14 residues. The CDR3 is CASSPGGSNQPQHF. The CDR3 DNA is TGTGCCAGCTCACCAGGGGGGAGCAATCAGCCCCAGCATTTT.

This clone was detected only a few times. The chain recombines TRBV19 with TRBJ2-3; 9 bases map to TRBD2. CDR1 and CDR2 (germline): LNHDA, SQIVND (reference sequence). This CDR3 comprises 16 residues. J lost 1 base, V lost 5 bases, and 7 bases had no gene match. The CDR3 sequence is CASSPSVAGGTDTQYF. The CDR3 DNA sequence: TGTGCCAGTAGTCCGTCGGTAGCGGGGGGCACAGATACGCAGTATTTT. Drawing the rest from reference TRBV19 and TRBJ2-3, the complete variable domain is DGGITQSPKYLFRKEGQNVTLSCEQNLNHDAMYWYRQDPGQGLRLIYYSQIVNDFQKGDIAEGYSVSREKKESFPLTVTSAQKNPTAFYLCASSPSVAGGTDTQYFGPGTRLTVL.

The chain combines TRBV7-9 with TRBJ1-2, with no clear D. Germline lookup yields CDR1 SEHNR and CDR2 FQNEAQ (reference sequence). The CDR3 extends over 14 amino acids. V was shortened by 5 bases and J by 4 bases, with 14 bases between the two germline ends. The CDR3 here is CASSALEVLYGYTF. In nucleotides, the CDR3 is TGTGCCAGCAGCGCCTTAGAGGTCCTCTATGGCTACACCTTC.

J is TRBJ2-2 and V is TRBV5-6; 12 bases align to TRBD2. Trimming took 0 bases from V and 2 from J; bases not matched to a gene: 2. CDR1 is SGHDT, CDR2 YYEEEE, per germline. This CDR3 spans 17 amino acids. This chain's CDR3 is CASSLGLAGANTGELFF. CDR3 sequence (DNA): TGTGCCAGCAGCTTGGGACTAGCGGGGGCTAACACCGGGGAGCTGTTTTTT.

The chain employs TRBV6-1 and TRBJ2-3, with no clear D. This CDR3 region has 14 residues. Germline V gene lookup returns CDR1 MNHNS and CDR2 SASEGT. Trimming shortened V by 0 bases and J by 3 bases, and 7 bases separated the two germline ends. The CDR3 DNA is TGTGCCAGCAGTGAAGCGCTAGGGACAGATACGCAGTATTTT. Translation gives CASSEALGTDTQYF.

The chain recombines TRBV2 with TRBJ1-1, with 9 bases that match TRBD1. V was pared by 7 bases and J by 1 base, with 4 bases of the junction left unmatched. This CDR3 spans 14 amino acids. Germline loops: CDR1 SNHLY, CDR2 FYNNEI. This chain's CDR3 is CASTIQGANTEAFF. For the CDR3, the DNA is TGTGCCAGCACCATACAGGGGGCGAACACTGAAGCTTTCTTT.

The chain recombines TRBV3-1 (or the pseudogene TRBV3-2) with TRBJ2-6, with no clear D. V was pared by 4 bases and J by 2 bases, with 3 bases between. The germline CDR1 and CDR2 sequences are LGHDT and YNNKEL (reference sequence). The CDR3 loop spans 13 amino acids. CDR3 amino acids: CASSLPGANVLTF. The CDR3 coding sequence is TGTGCCAGCAGCCTTCCTGGGGCCAACGTCCTGACTTTC.

V gene TRBV5-5 combines with J gene TRBJ1-1, with no clear D. Trimming removed 4 bases at V and 3 bases at J, with 13 bases between. Germline-derived CDR1 and CDR2 are SGHKS and YYEKEE (reference sequence). There are 14 residues in the CDR3. CDR3 in amino acids: CASSAPGLHTEAFF. CDR3 coding DNA: TGTGCCAGCAGCGCGCCGGGTCTCCACACTGAAGCTTTCTTT.

The chain recombines TRBV5-4 with TRBJ2-3, with 7 bases that match TRBD2. The junction had 8 bases not matched to a gene; V was cut back by 2 bases and J by 2 bases. Germline V gene data show CDR1 as SGHNT and CDR2 as YYREEE (reference sequence). CDR3 length: 16 amino acids. CDR3 sequence: CASSFFGRLLTDTQYF. CDR3 in DNA: TGTGCCAGCAGCTTTTTCGGGAGGCTGCTCACAGATACGCAGTATTTT.

The genes are TRBV13 and TRBJ2-3, with TRBD2 matching 9 bases. Looked up from germline, CDR1 is PRHDT and CDR2 is FYEKMQ (reference sequence). CDR3 length: 16 amino acids. The junction had 12 bases not matched to a gene; V was cut back by 7 bases and J by 4 bases. CDR3 protein: CASTKLGLAAADTQYF. For the CDR3, the DNA is TGTGCCAGCACCAAACTGGGACTAGCCGCGGCAGATACGCAGTATTTT.

This chain joins TRBV12-5 and TRBJ1-5; 7 bases agree with TRBD1. The length of the CDR3 is 18 residues. V was clipped by 0 bases and J by 3 bases; unmatched bases: 11. The V gene's germline CDR1 is LGHNT and CDR2 FRNRAP. CDR3 sequence: CASGLVNLTGNINQPQHF. The CDR3 nucleotides are TGTGCTAGTGGTTTGGTAAATCTGACAGGGAACATCAATCAGCCCCAGCATTTT.

The chain carries TRBV6-5 and TRBJ1-2, with D possibly matching TRBD1 (6 bases). The germline gives CDR1 MNHEY, CDR2 SVGAGI. V shed 0 bases and J shed 6 bases, with 17 bases lying between them. The CDR3 has 16 amino acids. The CDR3 DNA is TGTGCCAGCAGTTACTCCCGGGGGGCAACTACCGATGGCTACACCTTC. Translation: CASSYSRGATTDGYTF.

The rearrangement uses TRBV13 and TRBJ2-3; D gene unclear. Trimming took 7 bases from V and 9 from J, leaving 17 bases between them. The germline gives CDR1 PRHDT, CDR2 FYEKMQ (reference sequence). The CDR3 runs to 13 residues. CDR3 DNA sequence: TGTGCCAGCACCACCGGAACCCTAGACACGCAGTATTTT. This translates into CASTTGTLDTQYF.

This chain joins TRBV28 and TRBJ2-3; 7 bases agree with TRBD1. Germline-derived CDR1 and CDR2 are MDHEN and SYDVKM. The CDR3 runs to 13 residues. J was trimmed by 2 bases and V by 9 bases; bases with no gene match: 5. The CDR3 here is CASYRGPTDTQYF. In DNA, the CDR3 is TGTGCCAGTTACAGGGGCCCCACAGATACGCAGTATTTT. The full variable domain, with the rest looked up from reference TRBV28 and TRBJ2-3, is DVKVTQSSRYLVKRTGEKVFLECVQDMDHENMFWYRQDPGLGLRLIYFSYDVKMKEKGDIPEGYSVSREKKERFSLILESASTNQTSMYLCASYRGPTDTQYFGPGTRLTVL.

DNA for the CDR3: TGTGCCAGCAGTCCCGGGACAACCCTAGAGACCCAGTACTTC. Amino acids: CASSPGTTLETQYF. The V and J genes are TRBV27 and TRBJ2-5; tentative D call: TRBD1 (6 bases). This CDR3 region has 14 residues. Germline CDR1 and CDR2: MNHEY and SMNVEV (reference sequence). The V and J ends lost 5 bases and 4 bases respectively, with 14 bases between them.

V usage is TRBV7-9 and J usage is TRBJ1-1; 11 nucleotides line up with TRBD1. V gave up 7 bases and J gave up 1 base; unmatched junction bases: 5. Germline CDR1 is SEHNR and CDR2 is FQNEAQ (reference sequence). CDR3 length: 15 amino acids. The CDR3 coding sequence is TGTGCCAGCACATTGGGGACAGGGGGGAACACTGAAGCTTTCTTT. Encoded protein: CASTLGTGGNTEAFF. The whole variable domain, filled in from reference TRBV7-9 and TRBJ1-1, reads DTGVSQNPRHKITKRGQNVTFRCDPISEHNRLYWYRQTLGQGPEFLTYFQNEAQLEKSRLLSDRFSAERPKGSFSTLEIQRTEQGDSAMYLCASTLGTGGNTEAFFGQGTRLTVV.

CDR3 DNA sequence: TGCGCCAGCACGACAGGGAACACTGAAGCTTTCTTT. It is translated as CASTTGNTEAFF. V and J are TRBV4-1 and TRBJ1-1, with D perhaps TRBD1 (6 bases). The ends were cut back, 7 bases at V and 1 base at J, with 7 bases in the middle. The CDR3 length is 12 residues. Looked up from germline, CDR1 is MGHRA and CDR2 is YSYEKL.